Listed below are T cell receptor beta chains from one sample, sequenced in a study of T cell responses to AZD1222 COVID-19 vaccine. Generated by immunoSEQ multiplex PCR, the TCRdb table keeps only in-frame clones and is missing some. This repertoire shows 130,000 or so clones, under 95% found once; its top ten account for roughly 7.6%. Source: peripheral blood, taken 28 days after the second dose of the MenACWY control vaccine. The receptors derive from an adult who received the MenACWY meningococcal vaccine as a control. Each CDR3 is given with its conserved first and last residue. The order of the fields is J gene, clone size, D gene, V gene, CDR3 protein, CDR3 DNA. A D gene is named only where the DNA matches it firmly. Size values are once, few and many counts, or a class for expanded clones, and some rows have none.

>TRBJ1-5|-|-|TRBV10-3
CAISDNRAVVNQPQHF
TGTGCCATCAGTGATAACAGGGCCGTCGTCAATCAGCCCCAGCATTTT
>TRBJ1-4|-|-|TRBV28
CASSLGDGVPSNEKLFF
TGTGCCAGCAGTTTAGGGGACGGGGTCCCTAGTAATGAAAAACTGTTTTTT
>TRBJ1-2|-|-|TRBV19
CASSMVGRGYTF
TGTGCCAGTAGTATGGTAGGGCGCGGCTACACCTTC
>TRBJ2-7|once|TRBD1|TRBV5-1
CASSLAAKQGAREQYF
TGCGCCAGCAGCTTGGCAGCGAAACAGGGGGCGAGGGAGCAGTACTTC
>TRBJ1-4|-|TRBD1|TRBV7-2
CASSLGDRDNEKLFF
TGTGCCAGCAGCTTAGGGGACAGGGATAATGAAAAACTGTTTTTT
>TRBJ2-5|once|TRBD2|TRBV2
CASSDGGAGETQYF
TGTGCCAGCAGCGACGGGGGGGCTGGGGAGACCCAGTACTTC
>TRBJ2-5|-|TRBD1|TRBV11-2
CASSPGQGLEETQYF
TGTGCCAGCAGCCCAGGACAGGGCCTAGAAGAGACCCAGTACTTC
>TRBJ2-3|-|-|TRBV12-3/TRBV12-4
CASSLRVPDTQYF
TGTGCCAGCAGTTTGAGGGTTCCAGATACGCAGTATTTT
>TRBJ1-6|once|-|TRBV7-5
CVRSLEEGPPPLHF
TGTGTCAGAAGCTTAGAGGAAGGCCCGCCACCCCTCCACTTT
>TRBJ1-5|-|TRBD1|TRBV19
CASSIGDRENQPQHF
TGTGCCAGTAGTATAGGGGACAGGGAAAATCAGCCCCAGCATTTT
>TRBJ2-7|-|-|TRBV28
CASSLPGSYEQYF
TGTGCCAGCAGTTTGCCCGGGAGCTACGAGCAGTACTTC
>TRBJ1-1|-|-|TRBV19
CASSGDKRKNTEAFF
TGTGCCAGTAGTGGGGACAAGAGGAAAAACACTGAAGCTTTCTTT
>TRBJ2-3|-|-|TRBV6-2/TRBV6-3
CASSWGLSTDTQYF
TGTGCCAGCAGTTGGGGACTTAGCACAGATACGCAGTATTTT
>TRBJ2-5|-|TRBD2|TRBV28
CASSSHLSGIEETQYF
TGTGCCAGCAGTTCCCACCTCAGCGGGATTGAAGAGACCCAGTACTTC
>TRBJ2-5|-|TRBD1|TRBV18
CASSPPNRGSGETQYF
TGTGCCAGCTCACCACCCAACAGGGGTTCTGGAGAGACCCAGTACTTC
>TRBJ2-1|-|TRBD2|TRBV11-3
CASSISGRSDNEQFF
TGTGCCAGCAGCATAAGCGGGAGAAGCGACAATGAGCAGTTCTTC
>TRBJ1-1|-|TRBD1|TRBV19
CASSPTGGGTGRPEAFF
TGTGCCAGTAGCCCGACAGGGGGCGGTACTGGTAGACCTGAAGCTTTCTTT
>TRBJ1-1|-|TRBD1|TRBV7-3
CASSSGQGKGAFF
TGTGCCAGCAGCTCCGGACAGGGCAAAGGGGCTTTCTTT
>TRBJ2-5|few|-|TRBV3-1/TRBV3-2
CASSQVGGQETQYF
TGTGCCAGCAGCCAGGTTGGCGGCCAAGAGACCCAGTACTTC
>TRBJ2-5|-|-|TRBV2
CAGHREETQYF
TGTGCCGGACACAGGGAGGAGACCCAGTACTTC
>TRBJ2-1|once|-|TRBV5-1
CASSPTRPSNEQFF
TGCGCCAGCAGTCCTACTAGGCCGTCGAATGAGCAGTTCTTC
>TRBJ2-1|-|TRBD2|TRBV4-3
CASSQDTSGGDEQFF
TGCGCCAGCAGCCAAGATACTAGCGGGGGTGATGAGCAGTTCTTC
>TRBJ2-7|few|TRBD2|TRBV2
CASILAGNYEQYF
TGTGCCAGCATACTAGCGGGGAACTACGAGCAGTACTTC
>TRBJ2-4|-|-|TRBV3-1/TRBV3-2
CASSPTSLTIQYF
TGTGCCAGCAGCCCCACTAGCCTAACCATTCAGTACTTC
>TRBJ1-3|-|TRBD1|TRBV5-1
CASSLHPTGARSGNTIYF
TGCGCCAGCAGCTTACACCCGACAGGGGCCCGCTCTGGAAACACCATATATTTT
>TRBJ2-2|-|-|TRBV7-2
CASTTVGGGELFF
TGTGCCAGCACCACCGTGGGGGGCGGGGAGCTGTTTTTT
>TRBJ1-1|once|-|TRBV3-1/TRBV3-2
CASSQARGWNTEAFF
TGTGCCAGCAGCCAAGCGCGCGGATGGAACACTGAAGCTTTCTTT
>TRBJ1-4|-|-|TRBV27
CASQSGAGKLFF
TGTGCCAGTCAATCGGGGGCGGGGAAACTGTTTTTT
>TRBJ1-5|-|TRBD1|TRBV7-2
CASSLRGQGQPQHF
TGTGCCAGCAGCCTTAGGGGGCAGGGCCAGCCCCAGCATTTT
>TRBJ1-5|-|-|TRBV18
CASSPETGNQPQHF
TGTGCCAGCTCACCAGAGACAGGCAATCAGCCCCAGCATTTT